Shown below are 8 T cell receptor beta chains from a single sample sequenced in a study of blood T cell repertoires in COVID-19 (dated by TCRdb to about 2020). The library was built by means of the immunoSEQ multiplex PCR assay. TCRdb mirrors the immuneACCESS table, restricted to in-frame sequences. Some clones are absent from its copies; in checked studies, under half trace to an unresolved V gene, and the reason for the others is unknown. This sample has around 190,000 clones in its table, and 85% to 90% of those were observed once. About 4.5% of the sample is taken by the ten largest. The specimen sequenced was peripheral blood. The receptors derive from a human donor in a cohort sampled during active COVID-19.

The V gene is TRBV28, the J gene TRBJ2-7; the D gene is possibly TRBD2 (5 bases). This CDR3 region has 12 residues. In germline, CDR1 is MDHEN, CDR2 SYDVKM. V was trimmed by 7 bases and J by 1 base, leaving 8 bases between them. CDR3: CASNPGSYEQYF. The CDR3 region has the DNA TGTGCCAGCAATCCGGGATCCTACGAGCAGTACTTC.

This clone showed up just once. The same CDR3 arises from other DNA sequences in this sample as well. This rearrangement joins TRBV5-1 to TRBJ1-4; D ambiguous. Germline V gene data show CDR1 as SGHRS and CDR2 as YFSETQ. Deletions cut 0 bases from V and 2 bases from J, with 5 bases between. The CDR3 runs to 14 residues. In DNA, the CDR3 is TGCGCCAGCAGCTTGGGGGCCACTAATGAAAAACTGTTTTTT. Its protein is CASSLGATNEKLFF.

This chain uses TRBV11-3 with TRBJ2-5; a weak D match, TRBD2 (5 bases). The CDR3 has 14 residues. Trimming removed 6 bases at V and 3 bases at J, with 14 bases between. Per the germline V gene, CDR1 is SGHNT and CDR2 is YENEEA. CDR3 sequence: CASSSGLEEETQYF. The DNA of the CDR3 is TGTGCCAGCAGTTCCGGACTGGAGGAAGAGACCCAGTACTTC. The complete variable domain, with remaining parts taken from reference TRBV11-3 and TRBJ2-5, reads EAGVVQSPRYKIIEKKQPVAFWCNPISGHNTLYWYLQNLGQGPELLIRYENEEAVDDSQLPKDRFSAERLKGVDSTLKIQPAELGDSAVYLCASSSGLEEETQYFGPGTRLLVL.

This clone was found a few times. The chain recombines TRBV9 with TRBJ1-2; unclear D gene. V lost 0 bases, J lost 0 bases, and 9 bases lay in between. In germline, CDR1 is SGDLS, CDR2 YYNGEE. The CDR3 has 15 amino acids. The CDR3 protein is CASSVEARANYGYTF. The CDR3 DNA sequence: TGTGCCAGCAGCGTAGAAGCGAGGGCTAACTATGGCTACACCTTC. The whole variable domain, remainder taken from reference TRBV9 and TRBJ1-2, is DSGVTQTPKHLITATGQRVTLRCSPRSGDLSVYWYQQSLDQGLQFLIQYYNGEERAKGNILERFSAQQFPDLHSELNLSSLELGDSALYFCASSVEARANYGYTFGSGTRLTVV.

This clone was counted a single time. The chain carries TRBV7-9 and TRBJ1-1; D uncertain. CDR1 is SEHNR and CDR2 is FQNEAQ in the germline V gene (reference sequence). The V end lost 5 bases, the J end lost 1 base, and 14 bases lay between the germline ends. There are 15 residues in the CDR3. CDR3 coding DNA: TGTGCCAGCAGCCCCGCTGAGGCGGGGAACACTGAAGCTTTCTTT. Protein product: CASSPAEAGNTEAFF.

This chain's CDR3 is CASSLTRDSRENTEAFF. Here the CDR3 DNA reads TGTGCCAGCAGCCTCACTCGGGACAGCCGGGAGAACACTGAAGCTTTCTTT. The J gene is TRBJ1-1, the V gene TRBV21-1; the table assigns TRBD1, which was not confirmed against the DNA. TRBV21-1 is labeled a pseudogene. The CDR3 is 17 residues long.

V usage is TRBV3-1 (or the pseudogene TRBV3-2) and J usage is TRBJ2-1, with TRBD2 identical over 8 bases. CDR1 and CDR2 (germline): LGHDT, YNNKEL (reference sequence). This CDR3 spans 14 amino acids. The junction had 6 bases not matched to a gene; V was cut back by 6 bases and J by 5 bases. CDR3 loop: CASRRTGGNNEQFF. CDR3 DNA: TGTGCCAGCAGACGGACGGGGGGGAACAATGAGCAGTTCTTC.

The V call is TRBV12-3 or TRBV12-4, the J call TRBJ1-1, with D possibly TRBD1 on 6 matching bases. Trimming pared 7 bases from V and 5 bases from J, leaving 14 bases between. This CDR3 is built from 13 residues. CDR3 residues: CASKEGGLTEAFF. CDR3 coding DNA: TGTGCCAGCAAAGAGGGGGGGCTGACTGAAGCTTTCTTT.